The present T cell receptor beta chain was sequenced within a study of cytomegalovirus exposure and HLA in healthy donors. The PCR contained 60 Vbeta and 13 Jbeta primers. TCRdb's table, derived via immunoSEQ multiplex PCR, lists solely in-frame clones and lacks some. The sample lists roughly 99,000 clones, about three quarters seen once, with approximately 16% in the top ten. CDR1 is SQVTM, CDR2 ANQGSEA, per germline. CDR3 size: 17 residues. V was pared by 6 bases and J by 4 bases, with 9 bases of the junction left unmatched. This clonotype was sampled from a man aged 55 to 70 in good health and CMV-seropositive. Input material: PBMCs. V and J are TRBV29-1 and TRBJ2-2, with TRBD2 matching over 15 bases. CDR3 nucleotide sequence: TGCAGCGTGAGCTGGACTAGCGGGGGGGAGAGCACCGGGGAGCTGTTTTTT. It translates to CSVSWTSGGESTGELFF.